The rows below give T cell receptor beta chains drawn from one sample of a study of beta chain features in type 1 diabetes. Measured with immunoSEQ multiplex PCR; TCRdb has only the in-frame clones, and not every one. Of 400,000 to 550,000 clones listed, roughly 10% are singletons. The sample comprised naive CD4+ T cells from blood. These receptors were taken from a woman younger than 35 in good health. CDR3s include the opening cysteine and the closing phenylalanine or tryptophan. The order of the fields is CDR3 DNA, CDR3 protein, V gene, clone size, J gene, D gene. D genes are given only for firm matches. Size tells how often a clone was seen (once, few, many) or the class of an expanded clone, and some rows leave it out.

CDR3nt: TGTGCCAGCAGTTCCTTAGGGTCCCCGGGCTCCTACAATGAGCAGTTCTTC
CDR3aa: CASSSLGSPGSYNEQFF
v_gene: TRBV27
abundance: NA
j_gene: TRBJ2-1
d_gene: NA

CDR3nt: TGTGCCTGGAGTACGACCCCCGGAGAGACCCAGCATTTT
CDR3aa: CAWSTTPGETQHF
v_gene: TRBV30
abundance: few
j_gene: TRBJ1-5
d_gene: NA

CDR3nt: TGCGCCAGCAGCTATGGACTAGCGGGAGAGACCCAGTACTTC
CDR3aa: CASSYGLAGETQYF
v_gene: TRBV5-1
abundance: NA
j_gene: TRBJ2-5
d_gene: TRBD2

CDR3nt: TGCGCCAGCAGCCATCCTAGCGGGGGGCCCATCGGGAACAATGAGCAGTTCTTC
CDR3aa: CASSHPSGGPIGNNEQFF
v_gene: TRBV4-3
abundance: NA
j_gene: TRBJ2-1
d_gene: TRBD2

CDR3nt: TGTGCCAGCTGTAAGACAGGGAACTCACCCCTCCACTTT
CDR3aa: CASCKTGNSPLHF
v_gene: TRBV14
abundance: few
j_gene: TRBJ1-6
d_gene: TRBD1

CDR3nt: TGTGCCAGCATCCTGGTTGGGGCGGAGACCCAGTACTTC
CDR3aa: CASILVGAETQYF
v_gene: TRBV7-9
abundance: NA
j_gene: TRBJ2-5
d_gene: NA

CDR3nt: TGTGCCAGCGCTAGGACAGAATTCACCGGGGAGCTGTTTTTT
CDR3aa: CASARTEFTGELFF
v_gene: TRBV2
abundance: NA
j_gene: TRBJ2-2
d_gene: NA

CDR3nt: TGCGCCAGCAGCCAAGTGGGCGGTAATCCTAACTATGGCTACACCTTC
CDR3aa: CASSQVGGNPNYGYTF
v_gene: TRBV4-1
abundance: few
j_gene: TRBJ1-2
d_gene: NA

CDR3nt: TGTGCCTGGAGTGTACAGGGGGTCTTTGGTCAGCCCCAGCATTTT
CDR3aa: CAWSVQGVFGQPQHF
v_gene: TRBV30
abundance: few
j_gene: TRBJ1-5
d_gene: TRBD1

CDR3nt: TGTGCCAGCTCACCACAACTAGCGGGAGGGACAGATACGCAGTATTTT
CDR3aa: CASSPQLAGGTDTQYF
v_gene: TRBV18
abundance: few
j_gene: TRBJ2-3
d_gene: TRBD2

CDR3nt: TGTGCCAGCAGCGAACGACAGGCGGGTTCACCCCTCCACTTT
CDR3aa: CASSERQAGSPLHF
v_gene: TRBV9
abundance: NA
j_gene: TRBJ1-6
d_gene: NA

CDR3nt: TGTGCCACCAGGACAGAGAACACCGGGGAGCTGTTTTTT
CDR3aa: CATRTENTGELFF
v_gene: TRBV2
abundance: NA
j_gene: TRBJ2-2
d_gene: NA

CDR3nt: TGTGCCAGCAGTTTTCTCCCCAATTCACCCCTCCACTTT
CDR3aa: CASSFLPNSPLHF
v_gene: TRBV6-6
abundance: NA
j_gene: TRBJ1-6
d_gene: NA

CDR3nt: TGTGCCAGCAGCTCGGGACAGGGATACGAGCAGTACTTC
CDR3aa: CASSSGQGYEQYF
v_gene: TRBV5-4
abundance: NA
j_gene: TRBJ2-7
d_gene: TRBD1

CDR3nt: TGCAGCGTTGCCCGGCAGGGACCGAGAGGAAACACCATATATTTT
CDR3aa: CSVARQGPRGNTIYF
v_gene: TRBV29-1
abundance: few
j_gene: TRBJ1-3
d_gene: NA

CDR3nt: TGTGCCAGCAGTTGGCTCTCTGGAAACACCATATATTTT
CDR3aa: CASSWLSGNTIYF
v_gene: TRBV6-5
abundance: few
j_gene: TRBJ1-3
d_gene: NA

CDR3nt: TGCGCCAGCAGCCAAGTAGGCCTAGATGAGCAGTTCTTC
CDR3aa: CASSQVGLDEQFF
v_gene: TRBV4-1
abundance: few
j_gene: TRBJ2-1
d_gene: NA

CDR3nt: TGTGCCAGCAGTAGGGACAGGGGAACCAATCAGCCCCAGCATTTT
CDR3aa: CASSRDRGTNQPQHF
v_gene: TRBV6-5
abundance: once
j_gene: TRBJ1-5
d_gene: TRBD1

CDR3nt: TGTGCCAGCAGCTCAATGACAGGGATTAGGACAGATACGCAGTATTTT
CDR3aa: CASSSMTGIRTDTQYF
v_gene: TRBV11-2
abundance: few
j_gene: TRBJ2-3
d_gene: TRBD1

CDR3nt: TGTGCCAGCAGCTTAGGGGATGGCTACACCTTC
CDR3aa: CASSLGDGYTF
v_gene: TRBV11-3
abundance: few
j_gene: TRBJ1-2
d_gene: NA

CDR3nt: TGTGCCAGCAGCTTAAGTCCGGACTACACCGGGGAGCTGTTTTTT
CDR3aa: CASSLSPDYTGELFF
v_gene: TRBV7-6
abundance: few
j_gene: TRBJ2-2
d_gene: NA

CDR3nt: TGTGCCAGCAGCGTAGTGGTGGGCAGTCCAACTATCAATGAGCAGTTCTTC
CDR3aa: CASSVVVGSPTINEQFF
v_gene: TRBV9
abundance: few
j_gene: TRBJ2-1
d_gene: NA

CDR3nt: TGTGCCACCAGCAGATGGGGCAGCTCCTACGAGCAGTACTTC
CDR3aa: CATSRWGSSYEQYF
v_gene: TRBV15
abundance: NA
j_gene: TRBJ2-7
d_gene: NA

CDR3nt: TGTGCCAGCAGCTCGGAGGGAGTCTATGGCTACACCTTC
CDR3aa: CASSSEGVYGYTF
v_gene: TRBV7-3
abundance: few
j_gene: TRBJ1-2
d_gene: NA

CDR3nt: TGTGCCAGCAGCTTATCAGCGGGTAAAGCCTACGAGCAGTACTTC
CDR3aa: CASSLSAGKAYEQYF
v_gene: TRBV7-9
abundance: NA
j_gene: TRBJ2-7
d_gene: NA

CDR3nt: TGCGCCAGCAGCCAAATAAGGACAGGGCAGTTCTTC
CDR3aa: CASSQIRTGQFF
v_gene: TRBV4-1
abundance: NA
j_gene: TRBJ2-1
d_gene: TRBD1

CDR3nt: TGTGCCAGCAGTTCCGGACAGGGGTTCGATGAGCAGTTCTTC
CDR3aa: CASSSGQGFDEQFF
v_gene: TRBV28
abundance: few
j_gene: TRBJ2-1
d_gene: TRBD1

CDR3nt: TGTGCCTGGAGTTTTGGCGGTGTTACCTACGAGCAGTACTTC
CDR3aa: CAWSFGGVTYEQYF
v_gene: TRBV30
abundance: NA
j_gene: TRBJ2-7
d_gene: NA

CDR3nt: TGCGCCAGCAGGTCAGGGGGGACGTCCTACAATGAGCAGTTCTTC
CDR3aa: CASRSGGTSYNEQFF
v_gene: TRBV5-1
abundance: few
j_gene: TRBJ2-1
d_gene: NA